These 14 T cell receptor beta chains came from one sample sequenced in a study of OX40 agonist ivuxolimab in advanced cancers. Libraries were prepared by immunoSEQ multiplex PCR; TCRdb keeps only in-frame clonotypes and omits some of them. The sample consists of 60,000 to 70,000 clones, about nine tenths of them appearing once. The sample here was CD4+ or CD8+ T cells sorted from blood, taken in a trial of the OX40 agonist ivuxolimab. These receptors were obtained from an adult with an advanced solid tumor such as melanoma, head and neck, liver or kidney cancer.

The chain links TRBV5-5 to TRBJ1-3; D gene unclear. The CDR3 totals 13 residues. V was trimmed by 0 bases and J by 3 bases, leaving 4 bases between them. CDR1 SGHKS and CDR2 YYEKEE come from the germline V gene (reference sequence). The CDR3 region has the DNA TGTGCCAGCAGCTTGGTTATTGGAAACACCATATATTTT. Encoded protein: CASSLVIGNTIYF.

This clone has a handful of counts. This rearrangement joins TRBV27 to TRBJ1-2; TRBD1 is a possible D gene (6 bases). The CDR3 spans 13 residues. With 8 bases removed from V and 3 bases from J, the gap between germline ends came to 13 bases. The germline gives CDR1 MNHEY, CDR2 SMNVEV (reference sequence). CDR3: CASARDRYYGYTF. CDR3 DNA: TGTGCCAGCGCCCGCGACAGGTACTATGGCTACACCTTC.

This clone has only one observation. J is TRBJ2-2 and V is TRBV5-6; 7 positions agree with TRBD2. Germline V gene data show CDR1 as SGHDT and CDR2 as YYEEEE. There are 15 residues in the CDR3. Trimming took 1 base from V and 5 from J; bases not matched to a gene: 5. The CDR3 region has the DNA TGTGCCAGCAGCTTGAGGGAGGGCCGTACCGGGGAGCTGTTTTTT. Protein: CASSLREGRTGELFF.

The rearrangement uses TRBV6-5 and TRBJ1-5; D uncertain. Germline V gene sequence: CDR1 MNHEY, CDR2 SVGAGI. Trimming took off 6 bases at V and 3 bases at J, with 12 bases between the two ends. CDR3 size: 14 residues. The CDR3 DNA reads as TGTGCCAGCAGGGACGGGTATGCCAATCAGCCCCAGCATTTT. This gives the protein CASRDGYANQPQHF.

Here the CDR3 reads CASSLGQDSYEQYF. CDR3 nucleotides: TGTGCCAGTAGTCTTGGACAGGATTCCTACGAGCAGTACTTC. V usage is TRBV19 and J usage is TRBJ2-7; 7 bases line up with TRBD1. Germline CDR1 and CDR2: LNHDA and SQIVND (reference sequence). V lost 5 bases and J lost 1; bases outside the gene matches: 5. The CDR3 extends over 14 amino acids.

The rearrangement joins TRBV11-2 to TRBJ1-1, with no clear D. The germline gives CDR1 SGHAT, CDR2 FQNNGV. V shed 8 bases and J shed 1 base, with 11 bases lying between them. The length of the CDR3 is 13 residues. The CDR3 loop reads CASGENSNTEAFF. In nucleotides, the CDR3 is TGTGCCAGCGGGGAGAACTCGAACACTGAAGCTTTCTTT. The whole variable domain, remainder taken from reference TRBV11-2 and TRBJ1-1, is EAGVAQSPRYKIIEKRQSVAFWCNPISGHATLYWYQQILGQGPKLLIQFQNNGVVDDSQLPKDRFSAERLKGVDSTLKIQPAKLEDSAVYLCASGENSNTEAFFGQGTRLTVV.

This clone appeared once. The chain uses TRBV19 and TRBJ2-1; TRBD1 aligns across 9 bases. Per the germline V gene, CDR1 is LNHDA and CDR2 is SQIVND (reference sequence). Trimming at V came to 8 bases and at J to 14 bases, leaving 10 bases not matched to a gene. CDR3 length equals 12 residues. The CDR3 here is CASGTPGTGKFF. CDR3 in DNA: TGTGCCAGTGGGACACCCGGGACAGGGAAGTTCTTC.

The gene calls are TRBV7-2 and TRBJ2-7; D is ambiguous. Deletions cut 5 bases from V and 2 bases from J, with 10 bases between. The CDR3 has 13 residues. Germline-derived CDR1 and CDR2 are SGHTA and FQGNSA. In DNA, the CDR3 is TGTGCCAGCAGCCCCGGACCCACCTACGAGCAGTACTTC. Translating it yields CASSPGPTYEQYF.

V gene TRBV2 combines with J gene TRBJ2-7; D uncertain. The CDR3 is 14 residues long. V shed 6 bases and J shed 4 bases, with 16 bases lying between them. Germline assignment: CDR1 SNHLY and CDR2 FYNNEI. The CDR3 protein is CASRPNLRVYEQYF. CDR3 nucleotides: TGTGCCAGCAGACCCAACCTTCGGGTATACGAGCAGTACTTC.

DNA of the CDR3: TGTGCCAGCAGCAACGGACAGCAAGAGACCCAGTACTTC. Residues: CASSNGQQETQYF. This rearrangement joins TRBV7-6 to TRBJ2-5; TRBD1 is a possible D gene (6 bases). Trimming left V 5 bases short and J 2 bases short, with 9 bases between. This CDR3 has 13 amino acids. The germline V gene encodes CDR1 SGHVS and CDR2 FNYEAQ.

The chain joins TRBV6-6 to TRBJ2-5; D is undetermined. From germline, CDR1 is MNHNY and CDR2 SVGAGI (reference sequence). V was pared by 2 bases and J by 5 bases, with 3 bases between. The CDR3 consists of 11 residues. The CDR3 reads CASSYGETQYF. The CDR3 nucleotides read TGTGCCAGCAGTTACGGGGAGACCCAGTACTTC.

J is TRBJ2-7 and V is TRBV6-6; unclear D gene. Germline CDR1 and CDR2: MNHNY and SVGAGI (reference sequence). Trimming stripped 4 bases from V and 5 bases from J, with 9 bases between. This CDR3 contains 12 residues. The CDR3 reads CASSSFLHEQYF. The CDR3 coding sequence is TGTGCCAGCAGTTCCTTTCTACACGAGCAGTACTTC.

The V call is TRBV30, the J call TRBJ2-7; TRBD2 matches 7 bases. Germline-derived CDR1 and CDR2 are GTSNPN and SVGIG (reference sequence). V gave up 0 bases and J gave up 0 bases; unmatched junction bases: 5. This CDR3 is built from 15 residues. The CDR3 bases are TGTGCCTGGAGTGTATGGGGCGGGAGCTCCTACGAGCAGTACTTC. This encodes CAWSVWGGSSYEQYF.

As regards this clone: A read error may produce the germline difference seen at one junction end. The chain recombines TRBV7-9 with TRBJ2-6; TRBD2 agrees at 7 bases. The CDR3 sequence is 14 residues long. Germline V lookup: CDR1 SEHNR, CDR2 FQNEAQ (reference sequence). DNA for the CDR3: TGTGCCAGCAGCCCCCACCGGGGGGACAACGTCCTGACTTTC. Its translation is CASSPHRGDNVLTF.